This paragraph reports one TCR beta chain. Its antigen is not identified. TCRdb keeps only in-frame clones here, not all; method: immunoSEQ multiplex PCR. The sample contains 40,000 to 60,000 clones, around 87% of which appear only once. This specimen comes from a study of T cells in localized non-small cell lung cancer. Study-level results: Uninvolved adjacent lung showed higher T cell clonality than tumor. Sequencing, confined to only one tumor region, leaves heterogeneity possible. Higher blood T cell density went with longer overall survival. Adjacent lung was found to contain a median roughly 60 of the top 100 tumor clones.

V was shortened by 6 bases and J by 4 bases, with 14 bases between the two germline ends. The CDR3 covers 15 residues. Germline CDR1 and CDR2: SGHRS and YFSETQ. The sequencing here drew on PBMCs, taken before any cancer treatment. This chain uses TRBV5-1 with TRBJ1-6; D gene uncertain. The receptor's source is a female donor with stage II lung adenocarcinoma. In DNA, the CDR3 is TGCGCCAGCACCCTCCGGGATACGTATAATTCACCCCTCCACTTT. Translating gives CASTLRDTYNSPLHF.